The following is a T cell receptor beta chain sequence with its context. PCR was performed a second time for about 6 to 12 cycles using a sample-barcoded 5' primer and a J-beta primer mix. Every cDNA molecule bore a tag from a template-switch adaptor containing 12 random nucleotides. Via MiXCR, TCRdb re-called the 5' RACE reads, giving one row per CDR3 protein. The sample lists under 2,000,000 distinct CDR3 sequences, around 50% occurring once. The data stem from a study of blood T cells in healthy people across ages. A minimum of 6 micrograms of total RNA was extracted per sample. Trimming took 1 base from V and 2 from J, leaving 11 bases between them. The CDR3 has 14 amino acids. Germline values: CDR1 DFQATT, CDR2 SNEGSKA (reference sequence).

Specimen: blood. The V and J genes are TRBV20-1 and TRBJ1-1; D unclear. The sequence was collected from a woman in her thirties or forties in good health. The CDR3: CSARGVAANTEAFF. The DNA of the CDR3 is TGCAGTGCTAGAGGGGTGGCGGCTAACACTGAAGCTTTCTTT.